The 4 T cell receptor beta chains presented below share a single source sample, sequenced in a study of technical replicates of blood from a handful of donors. The protocol was immunoSEQ multiplex PCR, while the TCRdb copy is restricted to in-frame clones and leaves out a portion. Found here are tens of thousands of clones, over 85% of them singletons; the top ten hold approximately 0.37%. The source material was T cells isolated from PBMCs. Receptor source: a human donor in good health.

The rearrangement joins TRBV7-9 to TRBJ2-7; TRBD2 matches at 9 bases. Germline-derived CDR1 and CDR2 are SEHNR and FQNEAQ (reference sequence). The length of the CDR3 is 15 residues. With V trimmed by 0 bases and J by 5 bases, 5 bases remained unmatched. The CDR3 spells CASSLASGRAHEQYF. The CDR3 region has the DNA TGTGCCAGCAGCTTAGCTAGCGGGAGAGCCCACGAGCAGTACTTC.

The rearrangement uses TRBV29-1 and TRBJ1-1, with 10 bases lining up with TRBD1. Germline V gene sequence: CDR1 SQVTM, CDR2 ANQGSEA. CDR3 length: 11 residues. With 7 bases clipped from V and 5 bases from J, the junction kept 1 base outside the gene matches. CDR3 sequence reads: CSGQGATEAFF. The CDR3 nucleotides are TGCAGCGGACAGGGGGCAACTGAAGCTTTCTTT.

The gene calls are TRBV7-3 and TRBJ2-7, with TRBD2 matching over 7 bases. The V and J ends lost 4 bases and 3 bases, in that order; junction bases with no gene match: 18. Germline lookup yields CDR1 SGHTA and CDR2 FQGTGA. The CDR3 is 18 amino acids. CDR3 DNA sequence: TGTGCCAGCAGCTCTCAGAACCCCTCTTATGCGGGAGACTACGAGCAGTACTTC. It encodes CASSSQNPSYAGDYEQYF.

The chain is built from TRBV28 and TRBJ1-5; 8 nucleotides line up with TRBD1. Germline lookup yields CDR1 MDHEN and CDR2 SYDVKM. The CDR3 loop spans 14 amino acids. The ends lost 7 bases at V and 5 bases at J; junction bases unmatched: 7. CDR3 nucleotides: TGTGCCAGCACTGGACAGGGAGGCGATCAGCCCCAGCATTTT. It is translated as CASTGQGGDQPQHF.